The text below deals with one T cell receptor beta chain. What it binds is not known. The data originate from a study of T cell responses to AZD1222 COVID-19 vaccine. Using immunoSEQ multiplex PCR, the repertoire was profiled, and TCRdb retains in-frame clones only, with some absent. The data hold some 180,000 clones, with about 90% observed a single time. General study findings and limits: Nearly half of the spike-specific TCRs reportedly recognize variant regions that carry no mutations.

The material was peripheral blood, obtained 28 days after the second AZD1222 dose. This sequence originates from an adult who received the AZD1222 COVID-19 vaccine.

CDR3 nucleotide sequence: TGTGCCAGCAGCCTCCAACAGGGAGTGAGGGGTAATGAAAAACTGTTTTTT. Translating it yields CASSLQQGVRGNEKLFF. The chain links TRBV3-1 (or the pseudogene TRBV3-2) to TRBJ1-4; D may be TRBD1 (6 bases). Germline V gene data show CDR1 as LGHDT and CDR2 as YNNKEL (reference sequence). Deletions cut 4 bases from V and 4 bases from J, with 19 bases between. CDR3 length: 17 amino acids.